The sequence of this T cell receptor (beta chain) was determined in a study of technical replicates of blood from four donors. This table comes from immunoSEQ multiplex PCR, and its TCRdb copy is limited to in-frame clones, with some not included. The sample carries 75,000 to 100,000 clones, approximately 95% recorded once. CDR1 LNHDA and CDR2 SQIVND come from the germline V gene (reference sequence). V dropped 8 bases and J dropped 3; count of bases not matched to a gene: 5. This CDR3 has 13 residues. The clonotype originates from a human donor in good health. V usage is TRBV19 and J usage is TRBJ2-7; 9 nucleotides line up with TRBD2. The sample consisted of T cells isolated from PBMCs. The CDR3 DNA reads as TGTGCCAGTGGGACTAGCTTATTCTACGAGCAGTACTTC. Amino acid sequence: CASGTSLFYEQYF. Full variable domain (missing parts from reference TRBV19 and TRBJ2-7): DGGITQSPKYLFRKEGQNVTLSCEQNLNHDAMYWYRQDPGQGLRLIYYSQIVNDFQKGDIAEGYSVSREKKESFPLTVTSAQKNPTAFYLCASGTSLFYEQYFGPGTRLTVT.